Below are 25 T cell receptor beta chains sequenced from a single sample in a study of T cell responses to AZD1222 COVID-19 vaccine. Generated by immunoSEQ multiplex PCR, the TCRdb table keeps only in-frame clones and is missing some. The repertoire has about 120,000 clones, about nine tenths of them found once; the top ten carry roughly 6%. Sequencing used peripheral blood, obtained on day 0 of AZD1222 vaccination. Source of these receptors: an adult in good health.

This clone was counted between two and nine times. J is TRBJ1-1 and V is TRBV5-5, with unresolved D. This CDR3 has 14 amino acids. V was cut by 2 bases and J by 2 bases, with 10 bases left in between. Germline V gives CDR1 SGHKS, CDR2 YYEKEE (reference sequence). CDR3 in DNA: TGTGCCAGCAGCTTTGGACCTTTTAACACTGAAGCTTTCTTT. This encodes CASSFGPFNTEAFF. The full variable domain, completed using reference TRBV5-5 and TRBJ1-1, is DAGVTQSPTHLIKTRGQQVTLRCSPISGHKSVSWYQQVLGQGPQFIFQYYEKEERGRGNFPDRFSARQFPNYSSELNVNALLLGDSALYLCASSFGPFNTEAFFGQGTRLTVV.

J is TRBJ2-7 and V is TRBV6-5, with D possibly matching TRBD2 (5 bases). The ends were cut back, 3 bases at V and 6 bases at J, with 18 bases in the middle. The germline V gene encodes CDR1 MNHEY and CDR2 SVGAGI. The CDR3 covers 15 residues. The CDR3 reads CASSYTPEGLREQYF. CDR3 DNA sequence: TGTGCCAGCAGTTATACCCCCGAGGGATTACGCGAGCAGTACTTC.

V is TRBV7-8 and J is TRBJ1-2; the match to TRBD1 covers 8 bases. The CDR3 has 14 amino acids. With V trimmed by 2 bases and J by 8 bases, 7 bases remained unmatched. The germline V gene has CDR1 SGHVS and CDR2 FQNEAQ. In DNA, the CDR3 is TGTGCCAGCAGCTTAATGTCAGGGGGCGTAGGCTACACCTTC. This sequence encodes CASSLMSGGVGYTF. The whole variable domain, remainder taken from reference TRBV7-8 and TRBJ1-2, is GAGVSQSPRYKVAKRGQDVALRCDPISGHVSLFWYQQALGQGPEFLTYFQNEAQLDKSGLPSDRFFAERPEGSVSTLKIQRTQQEDSAVYLCASSLMSGGVGYTFGSGTRLTVV.

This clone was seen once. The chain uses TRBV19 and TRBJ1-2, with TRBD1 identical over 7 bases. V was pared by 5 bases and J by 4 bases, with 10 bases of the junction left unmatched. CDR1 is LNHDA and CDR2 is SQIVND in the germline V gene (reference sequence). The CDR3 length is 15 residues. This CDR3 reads CASSAGTDLPYGYTF. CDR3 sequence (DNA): TGTGCCAGTAGTGCCGGGACAGACTTGCCCTATGGCTACACCTTC.

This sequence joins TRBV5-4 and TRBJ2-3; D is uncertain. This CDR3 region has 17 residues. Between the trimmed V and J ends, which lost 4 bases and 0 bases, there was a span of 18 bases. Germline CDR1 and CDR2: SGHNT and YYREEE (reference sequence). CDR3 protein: CASSHNRPGHSTDTQYF. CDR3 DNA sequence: TGTGCCAGCAGCCACAATCGTCCGGGCCATAGCACAGATACGCAGTATTTT.

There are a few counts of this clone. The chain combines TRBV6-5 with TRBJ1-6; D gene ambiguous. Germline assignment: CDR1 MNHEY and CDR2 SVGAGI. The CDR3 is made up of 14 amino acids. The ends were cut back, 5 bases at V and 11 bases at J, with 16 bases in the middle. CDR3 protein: CASSLAKAVPPLHF. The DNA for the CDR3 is TGTGCCAGCAGTCTAGCAAAGGCGGTTCCACCCCTCCACTTT.

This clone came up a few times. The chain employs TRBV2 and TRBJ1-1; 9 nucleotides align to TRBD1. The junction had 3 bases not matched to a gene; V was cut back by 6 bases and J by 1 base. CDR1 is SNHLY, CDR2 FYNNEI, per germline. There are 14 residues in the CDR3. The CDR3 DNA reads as TGTGCCAGCAGACAGGGGGCACAGAACACTGAAGCTTTCTTT. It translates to CASRQGAQNTEAFF.

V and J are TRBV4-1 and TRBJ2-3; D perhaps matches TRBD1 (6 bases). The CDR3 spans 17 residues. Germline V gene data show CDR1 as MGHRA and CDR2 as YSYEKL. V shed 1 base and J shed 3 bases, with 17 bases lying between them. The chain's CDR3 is CASSQVLQGMGTDTQYF. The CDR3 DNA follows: TGCGCCAGCAGCCAAGTTTTACAGGGCATGGGAACAGATACGCAGTATTTT.

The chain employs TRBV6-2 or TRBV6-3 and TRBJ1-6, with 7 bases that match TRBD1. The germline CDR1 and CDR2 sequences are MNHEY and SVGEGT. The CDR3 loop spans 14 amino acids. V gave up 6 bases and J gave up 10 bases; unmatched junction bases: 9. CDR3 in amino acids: CASSLEGAGSPLHF. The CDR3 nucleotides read TGTGCCAGCAGCCTGGAGGGGGCAGGGTCACCCCTCCACTTT.

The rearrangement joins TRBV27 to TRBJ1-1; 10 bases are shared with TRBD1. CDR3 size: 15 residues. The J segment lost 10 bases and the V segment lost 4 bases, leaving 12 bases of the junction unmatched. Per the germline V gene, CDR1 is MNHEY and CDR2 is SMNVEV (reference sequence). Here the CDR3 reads CASSSETGGNFGAFF. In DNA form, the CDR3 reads TGTGCCAGCAGTTCAGAGACAGGGGGCAACTTTGGAGCTTTCTTT.

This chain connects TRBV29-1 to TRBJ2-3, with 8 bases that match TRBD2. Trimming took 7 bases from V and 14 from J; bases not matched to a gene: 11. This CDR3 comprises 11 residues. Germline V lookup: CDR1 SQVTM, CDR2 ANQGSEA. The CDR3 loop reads CSAPTSERWYF. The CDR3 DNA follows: TGCAGCGCACCGACTAGCGAGAGGTGGTATTTT.

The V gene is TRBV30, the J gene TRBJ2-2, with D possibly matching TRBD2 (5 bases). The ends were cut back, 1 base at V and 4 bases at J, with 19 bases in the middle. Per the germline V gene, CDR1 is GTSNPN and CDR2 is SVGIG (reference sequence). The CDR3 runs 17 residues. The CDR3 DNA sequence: TGTGCCTGGAGTGCCGGGATGAATCTCCCGCTCACCGGGGAGCTGTTTTTT. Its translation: CAWSAGMNLPLTGELFF. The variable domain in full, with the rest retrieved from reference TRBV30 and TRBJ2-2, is SQTIHQWPATLVQPVGSPLSLECTVEGTSNPNLYWYRQAAGRGLQLLFYSVGIGQISSEVPQNLSASRPQDRQFILSSKKLLLSDSGFYLCAWSAGMNLPLTGELFFGEGSRLTVL.

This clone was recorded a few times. The CDR3 coding sequence is TGCGCCAGCAGCTCCGGGGGTCCACAGAGGATATATTTT. Its translation is CASSSGGPQRIYF. The V and J genes are TRBV5-1 and TRBJ1-3; perhaps TRBD1 as D (5 bases). Trimming left V 3 bases short and J 13 bases short, with 17 bases between. The CDR3 length is 13 residues. The V gene's germline CDR1 is SGHRS and CDR2 YFSETQ.

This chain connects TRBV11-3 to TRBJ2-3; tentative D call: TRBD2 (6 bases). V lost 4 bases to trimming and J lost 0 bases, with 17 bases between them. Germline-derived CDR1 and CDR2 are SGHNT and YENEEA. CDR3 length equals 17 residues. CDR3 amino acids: CASSSYGAGLSTDTQYF. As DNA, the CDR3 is TGTGCCAGCAGCTCCTATGGGGCGGGACTGAGCACAGATACGCAGTATTTT.

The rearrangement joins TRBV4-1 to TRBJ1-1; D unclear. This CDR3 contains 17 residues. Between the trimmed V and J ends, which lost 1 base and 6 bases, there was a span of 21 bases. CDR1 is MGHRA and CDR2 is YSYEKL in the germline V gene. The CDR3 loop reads CASSQVPFGTLESEAFF. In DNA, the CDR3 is TGCGCCAGCAGCCAAGTCCCCTTCGGCACACTGGAGTCTGAAGCTTTCTTT.

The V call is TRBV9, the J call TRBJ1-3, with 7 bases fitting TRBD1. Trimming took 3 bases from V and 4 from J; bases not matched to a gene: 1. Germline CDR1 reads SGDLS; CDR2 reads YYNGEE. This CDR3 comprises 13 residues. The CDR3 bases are TGTGCCAGCAGCGAGACAGGGGGAAACACCATATATTTT. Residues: CASSETGGNTIYF. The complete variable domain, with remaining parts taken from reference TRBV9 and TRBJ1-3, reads DSGVTQTPKHLITATGQRVTLRCSPRSGDLSVYWYQQSLDQGLQFLIQYYNGEERAKGNILERFSAQQFPDLHSELNLSSLELGDSALYFCASSETGGNTIYFGEGSWLTVV.

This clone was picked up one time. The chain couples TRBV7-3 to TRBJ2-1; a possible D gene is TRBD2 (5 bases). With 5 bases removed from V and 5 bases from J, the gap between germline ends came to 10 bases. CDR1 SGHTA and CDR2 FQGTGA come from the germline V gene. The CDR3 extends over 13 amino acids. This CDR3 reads CASSRGLNNEQFF. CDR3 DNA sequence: TGTGCCAGCAGCCGCGGGCTAAACAATGAGCAGTTCTTC. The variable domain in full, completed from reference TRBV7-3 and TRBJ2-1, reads GAGVSQTPSNKVTEKGKYVELRCDPISGHTALYWYRQSLGQGPEFLIYFQGTGAADDSGLPNDRFFAVRPEGSVSTLKIQRTERGDSAVYLCASSRGLNNEQFFGPGTRLTVL.

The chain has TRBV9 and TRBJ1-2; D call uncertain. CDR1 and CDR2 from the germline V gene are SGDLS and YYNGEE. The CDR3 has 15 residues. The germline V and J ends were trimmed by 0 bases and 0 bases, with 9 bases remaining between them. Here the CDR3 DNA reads TGTGCCAGCAGCGTAGGGAGCGGGACTAACTATGGCTACACCTTC. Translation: CASSVGSGTNYGYTF.

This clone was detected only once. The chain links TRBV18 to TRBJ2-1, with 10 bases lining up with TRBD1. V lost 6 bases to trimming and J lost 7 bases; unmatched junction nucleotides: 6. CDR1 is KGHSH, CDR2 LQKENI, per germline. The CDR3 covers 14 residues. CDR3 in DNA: TGTGCCAGCTCCCCGGGACAGGGGTCTAATGAGCAGTTCTTC. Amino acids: CASSPGQGSNEQFF.

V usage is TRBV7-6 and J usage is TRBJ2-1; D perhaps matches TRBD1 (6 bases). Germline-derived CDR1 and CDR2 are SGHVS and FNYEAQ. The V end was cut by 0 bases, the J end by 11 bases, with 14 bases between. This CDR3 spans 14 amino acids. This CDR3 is CASSLAVKGGQQFF. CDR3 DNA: TGTGCCAGCAGCTTAGCAGTAAAAGGGGGTCAGCAGTTCTTC.

The CDR3 protein is CASSYSMGADTQYF. CDR3 nucleotides: TGTGCCAGCAGTTACTCGATGGGGGCAGATACGCAGTATTTT. The chain links TRBV6-2 or TRBV6-3 to TRBJ2-3; D might be TRBD1 or TRBD2, each matching 5 bases. Germline assignment: CDR1 MNHEY and CDR2 SVGEGT. This CDR3 is built from 14 residues. V was shortened by 0 bases and J by 4 bases, with 8 bases between the two germline ends.

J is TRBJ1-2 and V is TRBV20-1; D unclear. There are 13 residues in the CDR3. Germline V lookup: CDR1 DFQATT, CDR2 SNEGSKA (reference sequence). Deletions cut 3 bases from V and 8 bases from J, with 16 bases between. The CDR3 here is CSASYLGSGGYTF. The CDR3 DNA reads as TGCAGTGCTAGTTACCTGGGATCCGGGGGCTACACCTTC.

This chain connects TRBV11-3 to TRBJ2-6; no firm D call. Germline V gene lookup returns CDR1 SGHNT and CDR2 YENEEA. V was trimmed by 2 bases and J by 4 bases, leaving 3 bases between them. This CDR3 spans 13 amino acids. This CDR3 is CASSLQGANVLTF. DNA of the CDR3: TGTGCCAGCAGCTTACAGGGGGCCAACGTCCTGACTTTC.

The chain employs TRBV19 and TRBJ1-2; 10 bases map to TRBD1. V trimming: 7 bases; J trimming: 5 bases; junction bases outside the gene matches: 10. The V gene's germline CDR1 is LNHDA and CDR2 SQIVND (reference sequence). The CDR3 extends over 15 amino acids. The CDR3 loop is CASNPGQGSRYGYTF. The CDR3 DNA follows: TGTGCCAGTAACCCGGGACAGGGGTCTCGTTATGGCTACACCTTC.

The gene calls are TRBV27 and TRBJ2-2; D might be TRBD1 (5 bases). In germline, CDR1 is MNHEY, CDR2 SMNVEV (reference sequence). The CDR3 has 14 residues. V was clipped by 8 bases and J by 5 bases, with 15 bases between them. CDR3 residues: CASLGAGWTGELFF. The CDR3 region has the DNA TGTGCCAGCCTTGGGGCAGGGTGGACCGGGGAGCTGTTTTTT.